The 29 T cell receptor beta chains below come from one sample, sequenced in a study of T cell repertoires in cytomegalovirus infection. Antigens of these TCRs are unknown. Using its own MiXCR run on the reads, TCRdb lists one record per CDR3 protein. Here the sample spans 650,000 to 900,000 distinct CDR3 sequences, roughly 29% being singletons. The specimen comprised cultured CD8+ T cells from PBMCs, sampled from culture after CMV antigen stimulation. These receptors all stem from a human donor in good health (CMV status not recorded). Some clones in this sample may be carry-over from other donors' samples.

The J gene is TRBJ1-4, the V gene TRBV5-4; D remains ambiguous. This CDR3 spans 14 amino acids. CDR1 is SGHNT and CDR2 is YYREEE in the germline V gene (reference sequence). Deletions cut 0 bases from V and 2 bases from J, with 5 bases between. In DNA, the CDR3 is TGTGCCAGCAGCTTGGACAGTACTAATGAAAAACTGTTTTTT. It codes for CASSLDSTNEKLFF.

V and J are TRBV11-2 and TRBJ2-7; 10 bases agree with TRBD1. The CDR3 covers 15 residues. Germline loops: CDR1 SGHAT, CDR2 FQNNGV. Losses at the gene ends were 4 bases for V and 0 bases for J; bases not matched to a gene: 3. The CDR3 loop is CASSSTGGSSYEQYF. The CDR3 DNA is TGTGCCAGCAGCTCGACAGGGGGCTCCTCCTACGAGCAGTACTTC.

The V call is TRBV6-2 or TRBV6-3, the J call TRBJ2-7; no definite D call. Germline V gene data show CDR1 as MNHEY and CDR2 as SVGEGT. This CDR3 is built from 14 residues. Trimming cost V 5 bases and J 6 bases, with 17 bases left between them. CDR3 coding DNA: TGTGCCAGCAGTCCCAACAGAGTACTACTCGAGCAGTACGTC. Its protein product is CASSPNRVLLEQYV.

Points on this clonotype: A clone one base away is much larger, so this may be a read error. The chain carries TRBV7-6 and TRBJ2-7; D remains unclear. CDR1 SGHVS and CDR2 FNYEAQ come from the germline V gene. Deletions cut 5 bases from V and 0 bases from J, with 11 bases between. CDR3 length equals 14 residues. The CDR3 DNA sequence: TGTGCCAGCAGCACCTATTCCATCTCCTACGAGCAGTACTTC. As protein: CASSTYSISYEQYF. Drawing the rest from reference TRBV7-6 and TRBJ2-7, the complete variable domain is GAGVSQSPRYKVTKRGQDVALRCDPISGHVSLYWYRQALGQGPEFLTYFNYEAQQDKSGLPNDRFSAERPEGSISTLTIQRTEQRDSAMYRCASSTYSISYEQYFGPGTRLTVT.

Here the CDR3 reads CASSMRGPYNEQFF. CDR3 DNA: TGTGCCAGTAGTATGAGGGGGCCCTACAATGAGCAGTTCTTC. The chain employs TRBV19 and TRBJ2-1; the match to TRBD1 covers 7 bases. CDR1 and CDR2 from the germline V gene are LNHDA and SQIVND (reference sequence). Germline trimming cut 3 bases from V and 2 bases from J; bases unmatched to any gene: 1. The CDR3 totals 14 residues.

This clonotype has a single count. Compared with germline, one end of the junction differs, possibly owing to a read error. The chain links TRBV11-2 to TRBJ2-5; D not certain. CDR1 and CDR2 from the germline V gene are SGHAT and FQNNGV. This CDR3 is 16 amino acids long. The CDR3 reads CAGSSLGAQIQETQYF. The CDR3 DNA follows: TGTGCCGGCAGCTCATTAGGCGCACAGATCCAAGAGACCCAGTACTTC.

The chain links TRBV6-4 to TRBJ1-2, with D hard to call. The CDR3 extends over 14 amino acids. Germline CDR1 is MRHNA and CDR2 is SNTAGT. Trimming cost V 0 bases and J 4 bases, with 9 bases left between them. CDR3 region: CASSDSTKAYGYTF. The CDR3, as DNA: TGTGCCAGCAGTGACTCGACCAAAGCCTATGGCTACACCTTC.

This clonotype was recorded at least ten times. This chain uses TRBV6-6 with TRBJ1-2; 9 positions agree with TRBD1. V lost 2 bases, J lost 3 bases, and 22 bases stayed unmatched. CDR3 length equals 21 residues. Looked up from germline, CDR1 is MNHNY and CDR2 is SVGAGI (reference sequence). The CDR3 DNA reads TGTGCCAGCAGTTACGTCCCTGGGGACAGGGATGGATCGATCGTAGACTATGGCTACACCTTC. It specifies CASSYVPGDRDGSIVDYGYTF.

This clonotype was observed a handful of times. The chain has TRBV7-6 and TRBJ2-3; 12 bases align to TRBD2. Germline V CDR1 and CDR2: SGHVS, FNYEAQ. Trimming at V came to 5 bases and at J to 0 bases, leaving 6 bases not matched to a gene. The CDR3 totals 17 residues. DNA of the CDR3: TGTGCCAGCAGCGGACTAGCGGGGTCTCCTAGCACAGATACGCAGTATTTT. Translating gives CASSGLAGSPSTDTQYF.

This clonotype appeared a few times. The chain is built from TRBV27 and TRBJ2-5; D ambiguous. This CDR3 region has 17 residues. CDR1 and CDR2 (germline): MNHEY, SMNVEV (reference sequence). V lost 10 bases and J 2 bases, leaving 26 bases between the germline ends. The CDR3 spells CATSPLATYYIQETQYF. The DNA for the CDR3 is TGTGCCACTTCCCCCCTCGCGACATACTACATTCAAGAGACCCAGTACTTC.

The rearrangement links TRBV27 to TRBJ1-4, with no clear D. CDR3 length: 15 residues. The V gene's germline CDR1 is MNHEY and CDR2 SMNVEV (reference sequence). V gave up 5 bases and J gave up 4 bases, with 14 bases separating them. This CDR3 is CASSPSAAYNEKLFF. CDR3 nucleotides: TGTGCCAGCAGTCCCTCGGCAGCCTATAATGAAAAACTGTTTTTT. Filled out from reference TRBV27 and TRBJ1-4, the complete variable domain reads EAQVTQNPRYLITVTGKKLTVTCSQNMNHEYMSWYRQDPGLGLRQIYYSMNVEVTDKGDVPEGYKVSRKEKRNFPLILESPSPNQTSLYFCASSPSAAYNEKLFFGSGTQLSVL.

This clonotype has more than one count but fewer than ten. CDR3 coding DNA: TGTGCCAGCAGTGACAGAACTCGTTCCATCTACGAGCAGTACGTC. This translates into CASSDRTRSIYEQYV. The rearrangement uses TRBV6-2 or TRBV6-3 and TRBJ2-7; TRBD1 is a possible D gene (5 bases). Germline V gives CDR1 MNHEY, CDR2 SVGEGT. The CDR3 loop spans 15 amino acids. Trimming pared 5 bases from V and 3 bases from J, leaving 17 bases between.

This clonotype was found many times. The chain combines TRBV6-6 with TRBJ2-3, with D perhaps TRBD1 or TRBD2 (6 bases each). Trimming left V 0 bases short and J 1 base short, with 11 bases between. The germline V gene encodes CDR1 MNHNY and CDR2 SVGAGI (reference sequence). This CDR3 is 16 amino acids long. In DNA form, the CDR3 reads TGTGCCAGCAGTTACTCCCCTGGGGGGCGCACAGATACGCAGTATTTT. This encodes CASSYSPGGRTDTQYF.

This clonotype was seen many times. The rearrangement joins TRBV7-2 to TRBJ1-5, with D maybe TRBD1 (6 bases). The ends were cut back, 5 bases at V and 7 bases at J, with 15 bases in the middle. This CDR3 comprises 14 residues. CDR1 and CDR2 (germline): SGHTA, FQGNSA. The CDR3 DNA sequence: TGTGCCAGCAGCAATAACAGGGTGGGGCAGCCCCAGCATTTT. Its protein is CASSNNRVGQPQHF.

This clonotype showed up many times. J is TRBJ1-6 and V is TRBV6-2 or TRBV6-3, with D unclear. The CDR3 spans 12 residues. Per the germline V gene, CDR1 is MNHEY and CDR2 is SVGEGT. The V and J ends lost 4 bases and 11 bases respectively, with 9 bases between them. The CDR3 nucleotides are TGTGCCAGCAGTTCTGGGAATCCACCCCTCCACTTT. This translates into CASSSGNPPLHF.

The chain combines TRBV7-9 with TRBJ1-2; the D gene is possibly TRBD1 (5 bases). Trimming took 1 base from V and 7 from J, leaving 19 bases between them. This CDR3 comprises 16 residues. The germline V gene has CDR1 SEHNR and CDR2 FQNEAQ (reference sequence). The CDR3 reads CASSLDLPGSMGGYTF. The CDR3 DNA sequence: TGTGCCAGCAGCTTAGATCTCCCAGGGTCCATGGGTGGCTACACCTTC.

This chain uses TRBV2 with TRBJ2-7; D call uncertain. Germline V gene sequence: CDR1 SNHLY, CDR2 FYNNEI. There are 11 residues in the CDR3. The V and J ends lost 4 bases and 4 bases respectively, with 5 bases between them. CDR3 bases: TGTGCCAGCAGTGTGCGGTACGAGCAGTACTTC. Residues: CASSVRYEQYF. The full variable domain, with the rest looked up from reference TRBV2 and TRBJ2-7, is EPEVTQTPSHQVTQMGQEVILRCVPISNHLYFYWYRQILGQKVEFLVSFYNNEISEKSEIFDDQFSVERPDGSNFTLKIRSTKLEDSAMYFCASSVRYEQYFGPGTRLTVT.

There are a few counts of this clonotype. The chain is built from TRBV6-2 or TRBV6-3 and TRBJ1-1; 10 nucleotides line up with TRBD1. The CDR3 is made up of 14 amino acids. Germline V CDR1 and CDR2: MNHEY, SVGEGT. With 6 bases clipped from V and 1 base from J, the junction kept 2 bases outside the gene matches. In DNA form, the CDR3 reads TGTGCCAGCAGGGACAGGGGGGAGAACACTGAAGCTTTCTTT. Protein product: CASRDRGENTEAFF.

This clonotype has just a few counts. The genes are TRBV12-3 or TRBV12-4 and TRBJ2-5; 9 bases are shared with TRBD1. The CDR3 spans 15 residues. Unmatched junction bases numbered 10, after V lost 6 bases and J lost 5 bases. The CDR3 loop reads CASRKPGQGRETQYF. DNA of the CDR3: TGTGCCAGCAGGAAGCCGGGACAGGGACGGGAGACCCAGTACTTC.

This clonotype has ten or more counts. The gene calls are TRBV7-2 and TRBJ2-1; tentatively, D is TRBD1 (6 bases). Per germline, CDR1 SGHTA and CDR2 FQGNSA. Deletions cut 3 bases from V and 0 bases from J, with 12 bases between. This CDR3 is built from 16 residues. The CDR3 sequence: CASSLYRAPSYNEQFF. As DNA, the CDR3 is TGTGCCAGCAGCTTGTACAGGGCACCCTCCTACAATGAGCAGTTCTTC. The full variable domain, with the rest looked up from reference TRBV7-2 and TRBJ2-1, is GAGVSQSPSNKVTEKGKDVELRCDPISGHTALYWYRQSLGQGLEFLIYFQGNSAPDKSGLPSDRFSAERTGGSVSTLTIQRTQQEDSAVYLCASSLYRAPSYNEQFFGPGTRLTVL.

The chain is built from TRBV12-3 or TRBV12-4 and TRBJ2-1; the D is unclear. Trimming removed 1 base from V and 13 bases from J, with 11 bases in between. This CDR3 contains 12 residues. CDR3 region: CASSLGQPVQFF. The CDR3, as DNA: TGTGCCAGCAGTTTAGGCCAACCGGTACAGTTCTTC.

The V call is TRBV7-2, the J call TRBJ1-2, with 10 bases matching TRBD1. The CDR3 covers 16 residues. Germline trimming cut 6 bases from V and 8 bases from J; bases unmatched to any gene: 15. Germline CDR1 is SGHTA and CDR2 is FQGNSA. CDR3 sequence (DNA): TGTGCCAGCAGTCCAGAATCTCCGGGACAGGGGTCGGGCTACACCTTC. Translated: CASSPESPGQGSGYTF.

Ten or more counts support this clonotype. An end of the junction differs from the germline gene, which may be a read error. The chain employs TRBV7-9 and TRBJ1-2, with D perhaps TRBD1 (5 bases). The CDR3 is made up of 12 amino acids. Germline V gene sequence: CDR1 SEHNR, CDR2 FQNEAQ (reference sequence). The CDR3: CASTLGGTGYTF. CDR3 in DNA: TGTGCCAGCACCTTAGGAGGGACTGGCTACACCTTC.

The CDR3 here is CAAQGTGGNSPLHF. CDR3 nucleotides: TGTGCCGCACAGGGGACCGGGGGTAATTCACCCCTCCACTTT. The genes are TRBV27 and TRBJ1-6, with 7 bases matching TRBD1. The length of the CDR3 is 14 residues. Germline V gives CDR1 MNHEY, CDR2 SMNVEV (reference sequence). The ends lost 11 bases at V and 6 bases at J; junction bases unmatched: 10.

This clonotype was detected a few times. The chain joins TRBV27 to TRBJ2-7; TRBD2 matches 9 bases. The J segment lost 2 bases and the V segment lost 8 bases, leaving 13 bases of the junction unmatched. Per the germline V gene, CDR1 is MNHEY and CDR2 is SMNVEV (reference sequence). The CDR3 spans 16 residues. The CDR3, as DNA: TGTGCCAGCCGAGGTAGCGGGGGTAGTAACCCCTACGAGCAGTACGTC. Protein product: CASRGSGGSNPYEQYV.

The rearrangement joins TRBV6-5 to TRBJ2-3, with TRBD1 matching 8 bases. Germline CDR1 and CDR2: MNHEY and SVGAGI. The CDR3 covers 15 residues. Unmatched junction bases numbered 3, after V lost 2 bases and J lost 2 bases. CDR3 residues: CASSYETGATDTQYF. CDR3 sequence (DNA): TGTGCCAGCAGTTACGAGACAGGGGCCACAGATACGCAGTATTTT.

This clonotype was counted only a few times. V usage is TRBV29-1 and J usage is TRBJ1-2, with unresolved D. This CDR3 comprises 10 residues. Between the trimmed V and J ends, which lost 5 bases and 8 bases, there was a span of 9 bases. Per germline, CDR1 SQVTM and CDR2 ANQGSEA. The CDR3 DNA reads as TGCAGCGTTCCCATCTCGGGCTACACCTTC. Amino acid sequence: CSVPISGYTF.

This clonotype was seen only a few times. This chain connects TRBV19 to TRBJ1-5, with 7 bases matching TRBD1. The junction had 5 bases not matched to a gene; V was cut back by 9 bases and J by 3 bases. The CDR3 is 13 amino acids. Per the germline V gene, CDR1 is LNHDA and CDR2 is SQIVND (reference sequence). CDR3 in amino acids: CASQGGFNQPQHF. The DNA of the CDR3 is TGTGCCAGCCAGGGGGGTTTCAATCAGCCCCAGCATTTT.

Ten or more counts support this clonotype. The chain recombines TRBV27 with TRBJ2-7, with 11 bases fitting TRBD1. CDR3 length equals 14 residues. Germline CDR1 and CDR2: MNHEY and SMNVEV (reference sequence). Trimming cost V 4 bases and J 3 bases; bases outside gene matches: 2. CDR3 sequence (DNA): TGTGCCAGCAGTTCGGGGACAGGGGGCTACGAGCAGTACTTC. Encoded protein: CASSSGTGGYEQYF.